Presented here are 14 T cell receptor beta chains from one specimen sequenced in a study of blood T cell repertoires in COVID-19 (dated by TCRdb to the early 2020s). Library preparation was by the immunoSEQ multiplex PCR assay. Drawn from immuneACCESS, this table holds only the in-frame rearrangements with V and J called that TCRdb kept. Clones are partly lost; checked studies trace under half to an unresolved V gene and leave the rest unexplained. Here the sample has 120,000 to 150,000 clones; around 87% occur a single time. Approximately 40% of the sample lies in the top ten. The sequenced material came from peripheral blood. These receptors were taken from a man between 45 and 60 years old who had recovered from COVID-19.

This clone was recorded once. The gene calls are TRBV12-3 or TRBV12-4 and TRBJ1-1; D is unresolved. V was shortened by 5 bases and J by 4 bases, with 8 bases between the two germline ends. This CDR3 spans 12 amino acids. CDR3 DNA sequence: TGTGCCAGCAGTCCCGGTGGCACTGAAGCTTTCTTT. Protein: CASSPGGTEAFF.

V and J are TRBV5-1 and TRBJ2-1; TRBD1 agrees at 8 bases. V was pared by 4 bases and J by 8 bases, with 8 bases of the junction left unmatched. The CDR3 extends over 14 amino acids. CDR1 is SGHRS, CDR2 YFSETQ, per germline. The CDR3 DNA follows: TGCGCCAGCAGCGGCGGACAGGGTTTCTATGAGCAGTTCTTC. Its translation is CASSGGQGFYEQFF.

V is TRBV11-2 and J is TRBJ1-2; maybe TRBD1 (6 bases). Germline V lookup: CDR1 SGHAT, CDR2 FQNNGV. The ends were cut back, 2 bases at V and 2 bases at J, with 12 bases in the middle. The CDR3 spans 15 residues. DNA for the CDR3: TGTGCCAGCAGCTTACTCGTTACAGGGAACTATGGCTACACCTTC. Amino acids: CASSLLVTGNYGYTF.

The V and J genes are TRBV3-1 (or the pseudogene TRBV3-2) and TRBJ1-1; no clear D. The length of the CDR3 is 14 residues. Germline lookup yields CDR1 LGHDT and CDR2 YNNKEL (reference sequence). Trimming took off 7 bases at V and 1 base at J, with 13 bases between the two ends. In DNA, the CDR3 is TGTGCCAGCACCCCACAGCCAGCGAACACTGAAGCTTTCTTT. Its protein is CASTPQPANTEAFF.

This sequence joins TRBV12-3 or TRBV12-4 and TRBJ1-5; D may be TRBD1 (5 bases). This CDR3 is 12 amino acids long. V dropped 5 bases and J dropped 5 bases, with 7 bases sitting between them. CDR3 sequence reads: CASSDRYQPQHF. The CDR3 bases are TGTGCCAGCAGTGACAGATATCAGCCCCAGCATTTT.

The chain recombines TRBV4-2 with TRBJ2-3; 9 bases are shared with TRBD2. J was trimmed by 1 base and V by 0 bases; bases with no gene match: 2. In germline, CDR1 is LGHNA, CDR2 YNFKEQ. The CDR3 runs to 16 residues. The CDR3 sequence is CASSQDERGGTDTQYF. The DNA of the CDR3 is TGTGCCAGCAGCCAAGATGAGCGGGGGGGCACAGATACGCAGTATTTT.

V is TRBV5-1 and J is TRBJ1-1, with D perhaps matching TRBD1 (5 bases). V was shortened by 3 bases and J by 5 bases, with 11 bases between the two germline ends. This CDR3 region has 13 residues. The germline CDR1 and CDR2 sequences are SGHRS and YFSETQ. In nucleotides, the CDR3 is TGCGCCAGCAGCTGGGGGGGAGAAACTGAAGCTTTCTTT. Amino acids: CASSWGGETEAFF.

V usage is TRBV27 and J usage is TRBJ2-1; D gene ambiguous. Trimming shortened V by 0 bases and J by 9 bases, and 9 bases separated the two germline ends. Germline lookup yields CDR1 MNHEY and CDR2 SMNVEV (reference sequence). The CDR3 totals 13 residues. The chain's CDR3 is CASSLSSLGEQFF. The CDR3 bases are TGTGCCAGCAGTTTATCCTCCCTCGGTGAGCAGTTCTTC.

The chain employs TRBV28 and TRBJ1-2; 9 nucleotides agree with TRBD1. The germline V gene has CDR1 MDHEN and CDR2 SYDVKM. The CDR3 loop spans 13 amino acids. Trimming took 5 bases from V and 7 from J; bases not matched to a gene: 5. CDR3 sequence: CASSVQGALGYTF. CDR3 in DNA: TGTGCCAGCAGTGTACAGGGGGCGCTTGGCTACACCTTC.

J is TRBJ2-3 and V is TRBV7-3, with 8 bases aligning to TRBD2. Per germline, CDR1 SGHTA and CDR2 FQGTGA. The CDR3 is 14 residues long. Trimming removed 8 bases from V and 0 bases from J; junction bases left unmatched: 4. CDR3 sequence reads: CASGPGGSTDTQYF. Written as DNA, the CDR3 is TGTGCCAGCGGACCGGGGGGGAGCACAGATACGCAGTATTTT.

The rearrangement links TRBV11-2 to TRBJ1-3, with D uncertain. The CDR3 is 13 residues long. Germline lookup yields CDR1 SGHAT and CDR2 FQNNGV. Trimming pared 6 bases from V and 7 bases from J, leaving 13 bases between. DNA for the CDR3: TGTGCCAGCAGTTCCCCCGGTCGTAACACCATATATTTT. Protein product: CASSSPGRNTIYF.

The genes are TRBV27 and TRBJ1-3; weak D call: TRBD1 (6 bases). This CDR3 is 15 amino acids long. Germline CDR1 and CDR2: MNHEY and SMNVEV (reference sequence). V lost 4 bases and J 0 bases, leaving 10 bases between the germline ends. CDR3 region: CASSSGQLSGNTIYF. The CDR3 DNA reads TGTGCCAGCAGTTCCGGACAGCTCTCTGGAAACACCATATATTTT.

The CDR3 region is CASSEVSRETQYF. DNA for the CDR3: TGTGCCAGCAGTGAAGTGAGCAGGGAGACCCAGTACTTC. The chain carries TRBV6-1 and TRBJ2-5; D not certain. The CDR3 covers 13 residues. CDR1 MNHNS and CDR2 SASEGT come from the germline V gene. Trimming stripped 1 base from V and 5 bases from J, with 8 bases between.

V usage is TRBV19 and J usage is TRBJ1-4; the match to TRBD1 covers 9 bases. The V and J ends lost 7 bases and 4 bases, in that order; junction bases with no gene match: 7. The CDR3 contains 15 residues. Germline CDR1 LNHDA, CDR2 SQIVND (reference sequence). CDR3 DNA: TGTGCCAGTACCACGGGACAGGGAGGTAATGAAAAACTGTTTTTT. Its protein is CASTTGQGGNEKLFF. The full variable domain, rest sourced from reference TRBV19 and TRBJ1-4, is DGGITQSPKYLFRKEGQNVTLSCEQNLNHDAMYWYRQDPGQGLRLIYYSQIVNDFQKGDIAEGYSVSREKKESFPLTVTSAQKNPTAFYLCASTTGQGGNEKLFFGSGTQLSVL.